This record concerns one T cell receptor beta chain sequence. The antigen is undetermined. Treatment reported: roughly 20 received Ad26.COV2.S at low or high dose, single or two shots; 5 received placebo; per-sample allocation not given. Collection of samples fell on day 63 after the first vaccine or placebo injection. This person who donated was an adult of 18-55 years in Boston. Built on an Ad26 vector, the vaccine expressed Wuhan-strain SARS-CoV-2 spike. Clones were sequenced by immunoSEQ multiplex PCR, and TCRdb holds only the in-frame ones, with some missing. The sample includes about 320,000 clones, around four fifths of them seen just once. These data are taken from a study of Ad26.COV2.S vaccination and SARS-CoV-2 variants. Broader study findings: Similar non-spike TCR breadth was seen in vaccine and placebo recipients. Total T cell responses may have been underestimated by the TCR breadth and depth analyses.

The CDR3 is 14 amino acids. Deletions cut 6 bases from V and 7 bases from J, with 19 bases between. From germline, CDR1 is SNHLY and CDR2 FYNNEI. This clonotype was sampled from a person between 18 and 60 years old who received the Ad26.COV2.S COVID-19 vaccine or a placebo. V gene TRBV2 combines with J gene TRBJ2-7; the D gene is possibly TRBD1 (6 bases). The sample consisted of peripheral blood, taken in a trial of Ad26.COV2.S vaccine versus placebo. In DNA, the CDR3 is TGTGCCAGCAGAGGAGAACAGGGAAGTTCTGAGCAGTACTTC. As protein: CASRGEQGSSEQYF.